This T cell receptor (beta chain) was sequenced for a study of blood T cell repertoires in COVID-19. Here immunoSEQ multiplex PCR was the method, and the copy in TCRdb shows in-frame clones only, minus some. The table records 90,000 to 100,000 clones, approximately 81% of them present only once. This CDR3 region has 13 residues. Germline CDR1 is SQVTM and CDR2 is ANQGSEA. Trimming removed 5 bases from V and 0 bases from J, with 9 bases in between. The chain recombines TRBV29-1 with TRBJ2-3; no reliable D call. The sequence came from a man in his sixties with acute or convalescent COVID-19. The sample consisted of peripheral blood. CDR3 sequence: CSVPTSSTDTQYF. The CDR3 DNA is TGCAGCGTTCCAACTTCTAGCACAGATACGCAGTATTTT.